One sample yielded the 32 T cell receptor beta chains listed below, sequenced in a study of cytomegalovirus exposure and HLA in healthy donors. Primers for the PCR totalled 60 Vbeta and 13 Jbeta. Here immunoSEQ multiplex PCR was the method, and the copy in TCRdb shows in-frame clones only, minus some. This sample yields over 65,000 clones, of which over 70% are seen a single time; 7% to 7.5% belongs to the top ten. Input material: PBMCs. These receptors all stem from a woman in her thirties or forties in good health and CMV-seronegative.

This clone was seen more than once but under ten times. The rearrangement uses TRBV28 and TRBJ2-7, with 9 bases matching TRBD1. CDR3 size: 14 residues. Trimming cost V 10 bases and J 8 bases; bases outside gene matches: 15. The germline V gene encodes CDR1 MDHEN and CDR2 SYDVKM. CDR3 residues: CAIARRDRVGKQYF. The CDR3 DNA follows: TGTGCCATCGCCCGCCGGGACAGGGTTGGGAAGCAGTACTTC.

The V and J genes are TRBV4-1 and TRBJ2-7, with a tentative D call TRBD2 (7 bases). Deletions cut 1 base from V and 6 bases from J, with 16 bases between. The CDR3 loop spans 15 amino acids. Germline V lookup: CDR1 MGHRA, CDR2 YSYEKL. The CDR3 DNA sequence: TGCGCCAGCAGCCAAGTCGACAGGTGGGGGGGCGAGCAGTACTTC. As protein: CASSQVDRWGGEQYF.

The CDR3 loop is CASSPGTDYEQYF. The CDR3 DNA sequence: TGTGCCAGCAGCCCCGGGACGGACTACGAGCAGTACTTC. The chain has TRBV7-7 and TRBJ2-5, with D perhaps matching TRBD1 or TRBD2 (5 bases each). TRBJ2-7 matches the DNA end more closely, so the J call is doubtful. The CDR3 consists of 13 residues. Germline lookup yields CDR1 SSHAT and CDR2 FNYEAQ (reference sequence).

Regarding this clone: As the CDR3 is not closed by the conserved phenylalanine or tryptophan, this likely results from a read error. The rearrangement links TRBV6-5 to TRBJ1-6; a weak D match, TRBD1 (5 bases). V gave up 2 bases and J gave up 14 bases, with 13 bases separating them. This CDR3 has 13 amino acids. Germline V gene sequence: CDR1 MNHEY, CDR2 SVGAGI. CDR3 coding DNA: TGTGCCAGCAGTTACGAGCAGGGATTGACCCTCCACGTT. Its translation is CASSYEQGLTLHV.

The J gene is TRBJ2-5, the V gene TRBV11-2; D is unclear. CDR3 length: 13 residues. Deletions cut 1 base from V and 0 bases from J, with 3 bases between. The germline V gene has CDR1 SGHAT and CDR2 FQNNGV. The chain's CDR3 is CASSLAYQETQYF. The CDR3 DNA is TGTGCCAGCAGCTTAGCCTACCAAGAGACCCAGTACTTC.

This clone appeared once. V and J are TRBV5-4 and TRBJ1-2; D is perhaps TRBD1 (6 bases). V was clipped by 2 bases and J by 5 bases, with 10 bases between them. Germline assignment: CDR1 SGHNT and CDR2 YYREEE (reference sequence). The CDR3 sequence is 13 residues long. CDR3 sequence: CASSLGQMYGYTF. CDR3 coding DNA: TGTGCCAGCAGCTTAGGACAGATGTATGGCTACACCTTC.

The V and J genes are TRBV7-9 and TRBJ1-5; 8 nucleotides align to TRBD1. Trimming cost V 5 bases and J 3 bases; bases outside gene matches: 3. This CDR3 is 14 amino acids long. The germline V gene has CDR1 SEHNR and CDR2 FQNEAQ (reference sequence). The CDR3, as DNA: TGTGCCAGCAGCACGACAGGGGTCAATCAGCCCCAGCATTTT. Its protein product is CASSTTGVNQPQHF.

The rearrangement uses TRBV28 and TRBJ1-1, with D hard to call. Looked up from germline, CDR1 is MDHEN and CDR2 is SYDVKM. The CDR3 length is 13 residues. The ends were cut back, 3 bases at V and 1 base at J, with 6 bases in the middle. CDR3 residues: CASSLGKNTEAFF. The CDR3 DNA reads as TGTGCCAGCAGTTTGGGCAAGAACACTGAAGCTTTCTTT.

The chain has TRBV29-1 and TRBJ2-4; the D is unclear. In germline, CDR1 is SQVTM, CDR2 ANQGSEA. The CDR3 length is 11 residues. The CDR3 region is CSIKEGDIQYF. The DNA of the CDR3 is TGCAGTATTAAGGAAGGAGACATTCAGTACTTC. Full variable domain (remainder filled in from reference TRBV29-1 and TRBJ2-4): SAVISQKPSRDICQRGTSLTIQCQVDSQVTMMFWYRQQPGQSLTLIATANQGSEATYESGFVIDKFPISRPNLTFSTLTVSNMSPEDSSIYLCSIKEGDIQYFGAGTRLSVL.

The rearrangement links TRBV9 to TRBJ2-3; no clear D. Germline V CDR1 and CDR2: SGDLS, YYNGEE. With 4 bases removed from V and 3 bases from J, the gap between germline ends came to 12 bases. CDR3 length: 14 residues. The CDR3 loop is CASSPEALTDTQYF. DNA of the CDR3: TGTGCCAGCAGCCCTGAGGCATTGACAGATACGCAGTATTTT.

The gene calls are TRBV19 and TRBJ2-5; tentatively, D is TRBD1 (6 bases). The V end was cut by 3 bases, the J end by 1 base, with 15 bases between. The CDR3 consists of 16 residues. CDR1 and CDR2 (germline): LNHDA, SQIVND (reference sequence). The CDR3 bases are TGTGCCAGTAGTATGCCCCTGGGCAGGGGCCAAGAGACCCAGTACTTC. Its protein is CASSMPLGRGQETQYF.

The chain has TRBV6-1 and TRBJ1-1, with 7 nucleotides matching TRBD1. Germline V gives CDR1 MNHNS, CDR2 SASEGT. With 3 bases clipped from V and 7 bases from J, the junction kept 14 bases outside the gene matches. The CDR3 has 16 amino acids. The CDR3 loop reads CASSESVGGTVLEAFF. CDR3 DNA sequence: TGTGCCAGCAGTGAGTCGGTTGGGGGGACAGTACTTGAAGCTTTCTTT.

The CDR3 here is CASSASSGRRNEQYF. The CDR3 region has the DNA TGTGCCAGCAGCGCCTCTAGCGGGAGAAGGAACGAGCAGTACTTC. The rearrangement links TRBV9 to TRBJ2-7, with 10 bases matching TRBD2. The J segment lost 5 bases and the V segment lost 3 bases, leaving 8 bases of the junction unmatched. There are 15 residues in the CDR3. Germline V lookup: CDR1 SGDLS, CDR2 YYNGEE.

The chain is built from TRBV6-1 and TRBJ2-1; 9 bases are shared with TRBD1. The CDR3 consists of 12 residues. V lost 6 bases, J lost 7 bases, and 1 base stayed unmatched. Germline lookup yields CDR1 MNHNS and CDR2 SASEGT. CDR3 DNA: TGTGCCAGCAGGACAGGGGGGAATGAGCAGTTCTTC. This translates into CASRTGGNEQFF.

This chain connects TRBV10-3 to TRBJ2-1; unclear D gene. The CDR3 contains 13 residues. Germline V gene data show CDR1 as ENHRY and CDR2 as SYGVKD. The V and J ends lost 3 bases and 4 bases respectively, with 7 bases between them. CDR3 nucleotide sequence: TGTGCCATCAGTGAAACGGGTTACAATGAGCAGTTCTTC. This gives the protein CAISETGYNEQFF.

This clone was seen more than once but under ten times. The chain uses TRBV19 and TRBJ2-7, with TRBD2 matching 9 bases. Trimming took 1 base from V and 2 from J; bases not matched to a gene: 3. The CDR3 extends over 15 amino acids. CDR1 is LNHDA, CDR2 SQIVND, per germline (reference sequence). The CDR3 here is CASSIGGGGAYEQYF. The CDR3 region has the DNA TGTGCCAGTAGTATAGGGGGCGGGGGGGCCTACGAGCAGTACTTC.

This clone was found once. The chain is built from TRBV7-9 and TRBJ2-2; perhaps TRBD1 as D (5 bases). Germline lookup yields CDR1 SEHNR and CDR2 FQNEAQ (reference sequence). This CDR3 contains 15 residues. With 5 bases removed from V and 3 bases from J, the gap between germline ends came to 13 bases. This CDR3 reads CASSRGTGYTGELFF. Written as DNA, the CDR3 is TGTGCCAGCAGCCGAGGAACAGGCTACACCGGGGAGCTGTTTTTT.

The chain is built from TRBV27 and TRBJ1-3, with D possibly being TRBD1 (5 bases). This CDR3 has 14 residues. V was shortened by 2 bases and J by 3 bases, with 8 bases between the two germline ends. CDR1 MNHEY and CDR2 SMNVEV come from the germline V gene (reference sequence). The CDR3 sequence is CASSLAGIGNTIYF. The DNA of the CDR3 is TGTGCCAGCAGTTTAGCAGGGATTGGAAACACCATATATTTT.

The V call is TRBV11-2, the J call TRBJ1-5; D possibly corresponds to TRBD1 (5 bases). Trimming took off 4 bases at V and 0 bases at J, with 7 bases between the two ends. CDR3 length equals 14 residues. Per the germline V gene, CDR1 is SGHAT and CDR2 is FQNNGV. The CDR3: CASSSGISNQPQHF. The CDR3 DNA is TGTGCCAGCAGCTCAGGGATTAGCAATCAGCCCCAGCATTTT.

This rearrangement joins TRBV11-2 to TRBJ1-2; D not certain. The CDR3 contains 15 residues. Germline V CDR1 and CDR2: SGHAT, FQNNGV. V was trimmed by 1 base and J by 4 bases, leaving 13 bases between them. CDR3 DNA sequence: TGTGCCAGCAGCTTAGTGGCCTCCCCCCTCTATGGCTACACCTTC. Encoded protein: CASSLVASPLYGYTF.

The genes are TRBV28 and TRBJ2-7; 10 positions agree with TRBD1. The CDR3 consists of 15 residues. J was trimmed by 3 bases and V by 2 bases; bases with no gene match: 4. Germline assignment: CDR1 MDHEN and CDR2 SYDVKM. CDR3 region: CASSLRTGGSYEQYF. In DNA form, the CDR3 reads TGTGCCAGCAGTTTACGGACAGGGGGAAGCTACGAGCAGTACTTC.

This clone was recorded a few times. DNA of the CDR3: TGTGCCATCAGGGTCACAGGTCCAGAGGGCTACACCTTC. Its translation: CAIRVTGPEGYTF. The rearrangement uses TRBV10-3 and TRBJ1-2, with D possibly matching TRBD1 (5 bases). The V end lost 6 bases, the J end lost 8 bases, and 16 bases lay between the germline ends. CDR1 and CDR2 from the germline V gene are ENHRY and SYGVKD. The CDR3 runs to 13 residues.

The chain carries TRBV9 and TRBJ2-2, with TRBD2 matching 12 bases. CDR3 size: 17 residues. Germline V gene data show CDR1 as SGDLS and CDR2 as YYNGEE. Trimming cost V 3 bases and J 0 bases; bases outside gene matches: 3. CDR3 in amino acids: CASSAGLAGSNTGELFF. CDR3 nucleotide sequence: TGTGCCAGCAGCGCCGGACTAGCGGGATCGAACACCGGGGAGCTGTTTTTT.

The sample holds a few counts of this clone. V and J are TRBV5-4 and TRBJ2-3; a possible D gene is TRBD1 (5 bases). Trimming left V 0 bases short and J 0 bases short, with 11 bases between. CDR3 length: 16 amino acids. The germline V gene encodes CDR1 SGHNT and CDR2 YYREEE (reference sequence). As DNA, the CDR3 is TGTGCCAGCAGCTTGGGCCAAGACAGTAGCACAGATACGCAGTATTTT. Its protein product is CASSLGQDSSTDTQYF.

The rearrangement joins TRBV7-9 to TRBJ2-3; D is possibly TRBD2 (6 bases). Between the trimmed V and J ends, which lost 2 bases and 2 bases, there was a span of 11 bases. Germline-derived CDR1 and CDR2 are SEHNR and FQNEAQ (reference sequence). CDR3 length equals 15 residues. CDR3 loop: CASSLFGGPTDTQYF. In nucleotides, the CDR3 is TGTGCCAGCAGCTTATTCGGGGGTCCCACAGATACGCAGTATTTT.

The chain combines TRBV10-3 with TRBJ2-2; TRBD1 matches 8 bases. The junction had 8 bases not matched to a gene; V was cut back by 11 bases and J by 0 bases. The CDR3 is made up of 15 amino acids. CDR1 and CDR2 (germline): ENHRY, SYGVKD. The CDR3 region has the DNA TGTGCCGGGGGGCCAGGGGGCGCGAACACCGGGGAGCTGTTTTTT. Protein product: CAGGPGGANTGELFF.

The chain couples TRBV5-1 to TRBJ2-3; D is unclear. The CDR3 runs to 11 residues. V lost 3 bases and J 5 bases, leaving 4 bases between the germline ends. The germline gives CDR1 SGHRS, CDR2 YFSETQ. CDR3 amino acids: CASSSRDTQYF. CDR3 bases: TGCGCCAGCAGCTCGAGAGATACGCAGTATTTT.

This chain connects TRBV7-9 to TRBJ1-2; D perhaps matches TRBD1 (6 bases). Trimming shortened V by 3 bases and J by 2 bases, and 10 bases separated the two germline ends. This CDR3 spans 14 amino acids. From germline, CDR1 is SEHNR and CDR2 FQNEAQ (reference sequence). This chain's CDR3 is CASSFGQGNYGYTF. In DNA form, the CDR3 reads TGTGCCAGCAGCTTCGGTCAGGGGAACTATGGCTACACCTTC.

This sequence joins TRBV27 and TRBJ1-1, with unresolved D. Germline V lookup: CDR1 MNHEY, CDR2 SMNVEV (reference sequence). The CDR3 is 16 amino acids. V lost 4 bases to trimming and J lost 4 bases, with 19 bases between them. The CDR3 DNA follows: TGTGCCAGCAGTTCCCGGACCTCGGCGGGTAGCACTGAAGCTTTCTTT. Translation gives CASSSRTSAGSTEAFF.

This clone was seen a handful of times. The V and J genes are TRBV18 and TRBJ1-4; possibly TRBD1 for D (6 bases). Trimming took 6 bases from V and 7 from J, leaving 12 bases between them. The germline V gene has CDR1 KGHSH and CDR2 LQKENI. This CDR3 is built from 13 residues. This CDR3 is CASSGDTFEKLFF. In nucleotides, the CDR3 is TGTGCCAGCTCGGGGGACACCTTTGAAAAACTGTTTTTT.

The chain uses TRBV7-3 and TRBJ2-5, with D perhaps TRBD2 (6 bases). The CDR3 contains 14 residues. The V end was cut by 2 bases, the J end by 7 bases, with 14 bases between. Germline CDR1 reads SGHTA; CDR2 reads FQGTGA. The chain's CDR3 is CASSLGSSVATQYF. The CDR3, as DNA: TGTGCCAGCAGCTTAGGTTCTAGCGTGGCGACCCAGTACTTC.

This chain uses TRBV6-5 with TRBJ1-1; the D is unclear. The CDR3 length is 15 residues. The V and J ends lost 6 bases and 6 bases respectively, with 20 bases between them. Germline CDR1 is MNHEY and CDR2 is SVGAGI. The CDR3 DNA follows: TGTGCCAGCAGCCCCGTAACGGGAGCGTTAGCTGAAGCTTTCTTT. Residues: CASSPVTGALAEAFF.